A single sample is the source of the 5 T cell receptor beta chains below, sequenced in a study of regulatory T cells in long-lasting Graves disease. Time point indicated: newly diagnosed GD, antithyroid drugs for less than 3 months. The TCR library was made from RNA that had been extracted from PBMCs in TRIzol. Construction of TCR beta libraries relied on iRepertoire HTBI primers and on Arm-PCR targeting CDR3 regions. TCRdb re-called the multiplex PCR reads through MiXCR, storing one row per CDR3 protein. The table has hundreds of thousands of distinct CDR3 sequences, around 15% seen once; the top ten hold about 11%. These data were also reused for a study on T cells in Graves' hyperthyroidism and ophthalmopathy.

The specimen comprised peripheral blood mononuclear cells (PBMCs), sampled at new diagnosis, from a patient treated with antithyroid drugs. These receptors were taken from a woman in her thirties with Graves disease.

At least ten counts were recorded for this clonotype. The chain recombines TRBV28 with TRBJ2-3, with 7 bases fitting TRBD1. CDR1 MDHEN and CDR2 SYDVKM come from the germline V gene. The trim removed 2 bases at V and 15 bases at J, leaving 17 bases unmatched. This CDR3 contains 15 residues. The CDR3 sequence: CASSLPPPRQGLDYF. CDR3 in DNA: TGTGCCAGCAGTTTACCCCCCCCCCGACAGGGTTTGGATTATTTT. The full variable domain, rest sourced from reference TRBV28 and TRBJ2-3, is DVKVTQSSRYLVKRTGEKVFLECVQDMDHENMFWYRQDPGLGLRLIYFSYDVKMKEKGDIPEGYSVSREKKERFSLILESASTNQTSMYLCASSLPPPRQGLDYFGPGTRLTVL.

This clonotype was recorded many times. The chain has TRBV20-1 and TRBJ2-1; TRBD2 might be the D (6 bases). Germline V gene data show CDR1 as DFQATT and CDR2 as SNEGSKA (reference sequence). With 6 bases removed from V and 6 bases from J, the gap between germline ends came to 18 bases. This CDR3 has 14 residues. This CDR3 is CSAAPGLQPNEQFF. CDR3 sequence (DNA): TGCAGTGCGGCTCCGGGACTCCAGCCCAATGAGCAGTTCTTC.

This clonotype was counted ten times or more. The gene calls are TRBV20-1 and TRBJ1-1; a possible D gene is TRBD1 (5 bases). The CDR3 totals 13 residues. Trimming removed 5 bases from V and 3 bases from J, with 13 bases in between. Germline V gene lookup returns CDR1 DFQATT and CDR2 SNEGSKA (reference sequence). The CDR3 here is CSARPWGDTEAFF. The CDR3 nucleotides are TGCAGTGCTCGCCCCTGGGGGGACACTGAAGCTTTCTTT.

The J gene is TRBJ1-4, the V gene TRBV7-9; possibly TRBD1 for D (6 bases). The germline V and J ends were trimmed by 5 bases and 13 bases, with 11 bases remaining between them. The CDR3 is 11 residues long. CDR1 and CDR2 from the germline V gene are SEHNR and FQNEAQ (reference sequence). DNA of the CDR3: TGTGCCAGCAGCGCCGGGACAAGACTGTTTTTT. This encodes CASSAGTRLFF.

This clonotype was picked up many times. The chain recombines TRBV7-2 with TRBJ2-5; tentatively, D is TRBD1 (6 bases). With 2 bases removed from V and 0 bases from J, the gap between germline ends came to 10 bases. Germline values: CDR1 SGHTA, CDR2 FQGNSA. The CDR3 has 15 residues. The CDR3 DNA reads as TGTGCCAGCAGCTTACAGGGGAGTAACCAAGAGACCCAGTACTTC. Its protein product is CASSLQGSNQETQYF.